A selection of T cell receptor beta chains follows, all from one sample in a study of blood T cell repertoires in COVID-19. Clones were read by immunoSEQ multiplex PCR, and TCRdb kept only the in-frame ones, dropping some. The table includes about 180,000 clones, around 80% detected once. Sequences were obtained from peripheral blood. The receptor set was obtained from a woman older than 75 with COVID-19, enrolled during active disease. CDR3s include the opening cysteine and the closing phenylalanine or tryptophan. The D gene is left open where the match is weak. Size tells how often a clone was seen (once, few, many) or the class of an expanded clone, and some rows leave it out.

v_gene: TRBV2; abundance: .; j_gene: TRBJ2-7; d_gene: TRBD1; CDR3aa: CASSYRGYEQYF; CDR3nt: TGTGCCAGCAGCTACAGGGGATACGAGCAGTACTTC
v_gene: TRBV28; abundance: .; j_gene: TRBJ1-2; d_gene: TRBD1; CDR3aa: CASSVTGGYGYTF; CDR3nt: TGTGCCAGCAGTGTGACAGGGGGCTATGGCTACACCTTC
v_gene: TRBV5-4; abundance: .; j_gene: TRBJ1-4; d_gene: .; CDR3aa: CASSSHSGTNEKLFF; CDR3nt: TGTGCCAGCAGCTCGCATTCGGGGACTAATGAAAAACTGTTTTTT
v_gene: TRBV27; abundance: .; j_gene: TRBJ2-1; d_gene: .; CDR3aa: CASSSNQGPYNEQFF; CDR3nt: TGTGCCAGCAGTTCGAACCAGGGGCCCTACAATGAGCAGTTCTTC
v_gene: TRBV5-6; abundance: .; j_gene: TRBJ2-1; d_gene: .; CDR3aa: CASSLVASERFF; CDR3nt: TGTGCCAGCAGCTTGGTGGCTAGCGAACGGTTCTTC
v_gene: TRBV5-4; abundance: once; j_gene: TRBJ2-5; d_gene: TRBD2; CDR3aa: CASSLDGGGQETQYF; CDR3nt: TGTGCCAGCAGCTTGGACGGGGGGGGGCAAGAGACCCAGTACTTC
v_gene: TRBV3-1/TRBV3-2; abundance: .; j_gene: TRBJ2-7; d_gene: .; CDR3aa: CASSPPLVGLVGQYF; CDR3nt: TGTGCCAGCAGCCCACCTCTTGTTGGCCTAGTAGGGCAGTACTTC
v_gene: TRBV7-9; abundance: .; j_gene: TRBJ2-2; d_gene: TRBD1; CDR3aa: CASSDFRDSYTGELFF; CDR3nt: TGTGCCAGCAGCGACTTCCGGGACAGCTACACCGGGGAGCTGTTTTTT
v_gene: TRBV7-2; abundance: .; j_gene: TRBJ1-2; d_gene: .; CDR3aa: CASSLVDGNYGYTF; CDR3nt: TGTGCCAGCAGCTTAGTCGACGGGAACTATGGCTACACCTTC
v_gene: TRBV30; abundance: .; j_gene: TRBJ1-6; d_gene: TRBD1; CDR3aa: CAWSEGQGNSPLHF; CDR3nt: TGTGCCTGGAGTGAAGGACAGGGCAACTCACCCCTCCACTTT
v_gene: TRBV7-9; abundance: once; j_gene: TRBJ2-7; d_gene: .; CDR3aa: CASSRDGDYEQYF; CDR3nt: TGTGCCAGCAGCAGGGACGGGGACTACGAGCAGTACTTC
v_gene: TRBV9; abundance: .; j_gene: TRBJ2-2; d_gene: .; CDR3aa: CASSVVGVGELFF; CDR3nt: TGTGCCAGCAGCGTAGTTGGAGTCGGGGAGCTGTTTTTT
v_gene: TRBV5-1; abundance: .; j_gene: TRBJ2-5; d_gene: TRBD2; CDR3aa: CASSSGLAGGAQETQYF; CDR3nt: TGCGCCAGCAGCTCAGGACTAGCGGGGGGTGCCCAAGAGACCCAGTACTTC
v_gene: TRBV5-6; abundance: .; j_gene: TRBJ2-5; d_gene: .; CDR3aa: CASSLLTGSGETQYF; CDR3nt: TGTGCCAGCAGCTTGCTTACGGGGTCGGGAGAGACCCAGTACTTC
v_gene: TRBV10-2; abundance: few; j_gene: TRBJ1-5; d_gene: .; CDR3aa: CASSILGNQPQHF; CDR3nt: TGCGCCAGCAGTATATTAGGCAATCAGCCCCAGCATTTT
v_gene: TRBV18; abundance: .; j_gene: TRBJ2-7; d_gene: TRBD2; CDR3aa: CASSPSGGGPGEQYF; CDR3nt: TGTGCCAGCTCCCCGAGCGGGGGGGGCCCAGGCGAGCAGTACTTC
v_gene: TRBV10-3; abundance: .; j_gene: TRBJ2-2; d_gene: TRBD2; CDR3aa: CAISETRLAGGRTGELFF; CDR3nt: TGTGCCATCAGTGAGACTCGACTAGCGGGGGGGCGCACCGGGGAGCTGTTTTTT
v_gene: TRBV7-6; abundance: .; j_gene: TRBJ1-6; d_gene: .; CDR3aa: CASSPEAGGSSPLHF; CDR3nt: TGTGCCAGCAGCCCCGAGGCGGGGGGCAGTTCACCCCTCCACTTT
v_gene: TRBV11-1; abundance: many; j_gene: TRBJ1-2; d_gene: TRBD1; CDR3aa: CASSLEQGAYGYTF; CDR3nt: TGTGCCAGCAGCTTGGAACAGGGGGCGTATGGCTACACCTTC
v_gene: TRBV29-1; abundance: .; j_gene: TRBJ2-1; d_gene: .; CDR3aa: CSVNKARDEQFF; CDR3nt: TGCAGCGTTAATAAAGCGCGGGATGAGCAGTTCTTC
v_gene: TRBV27; abundance: .; j_gene: TRBJ2-5; d_gene: TRBD2; CDR3aa: CATSPTSGVQETQYF; CDR3nt: TGTGCCACATCACCGACTAGCGGGGTCCAAGAGACCCAGTACTTC
v_gene: TRBV7-9; abundance: .; j_gene: TRBJ2-7; d_gene: TRBD1; CDR3aa: CASSRGDSNYEQYF; CDR3nt: TGTGCCAGCAGCAGAGGGGACAGTAATTACGAGCAGTACTTC
v_gene: TRBV11-2; abundance: .; j_gene: TRBJ2-3; d_gene: .; CDR3aa: CASSLEWAGTDTQYF; CDR3nt: TGTGCCAGCAGCTTAGAATGGGCCGGCACAGATACGCAGTATTTT
v_gene: TRBV5-4; abundance: once; j_gene: TRBJ2-5; d_gene: TRBD2; CDR3aa: CASSLDGLAGGLGTQYF; CDR3nt: TGTGCCAGCAGCTTGGACGGACTAGCGGGAGGCCTCGGGACCCAGTACTTC
v_gene: TRBV20-1; abundance: .; j_gene: TRBJ2-1; d_gene: .; CDR3aa: CSASWRGVKDEQFF; CDR3nt: TGCAGTGCTAGTTGGCGCGGGGTGAAAGATGAGCAGTTCTTC
v_gene: TRBV11-3; abundance: .; j_gene: TRBJ2-2; d_gene: .; CDR3aa: CASSLVASAHTGELFF; CDR3nt: TGTGCCAGCAGCTTAGTGGCCAGTGCCCACACCGGGGAGCTGTTTTTT
v_gene: TRBV9; abundance: .; j_gene: TRBJ2-2; d_gene: TRBD1; CDR3aa: CASSGNPGGPGELFF; CDR3nt: TGTGCCAGCAGCGGAAACCCAGGGGGACCCGGGGAGCTGTTTTTT
v_gene: TRBV19; abundance: once; j_gene: TRBJ2-7; d_gene: .; CDR3aa: CASSPRGVAVTYEQYF; CDR3nt: TGTGCCAGTAGTCCACGAGGGGTAGCGGTAACCTACGAGCAGTACTTC
v_gene: TRBV7-6; abundance: .; j_gene: TRBJ2-1; d_gene: TRBD2; CDR3aa: CASSLAWLAGGTEQFF; CDR3nt: TGTGCCAGCAGCTTAGCATGGCTAGCGGGAGGTACTGAGCAGTTCTTC
v_gene: TRBV19; abundance: .; j_gene: TRBJ2-7; d_gene: .; CDR3aa: CASSTLLGGYEQYF; CDR3nt: TGTGCCAGTAGCACACTCTTGGGGGGCTACGAGCAGTACTTC
v_gene: TRBV4-1; abundance: .; j_gene: TRBJ1-3; d_gene: .; CDR3aa: CASSQDPGGGNTIYF; CDR3nt: TGCGCCAGCAGCCAAGATCCCGGGGGTGGAAACACCATATATTTT
v_gene: TRBV6-5; abundance: .; j_gene: TRBJ2-7; d_gene: TRBD1; CDR3aa: CASRGQGPYEQYF; CDR3nt: TGTGCCAGCAGAGGACAGGGCCCCTACGAGCAGTACTTC
v_gene: TRBV5-1; abundance: .; j_gene: TRBJ2-3; d_gene: TRBD2; CDR3aa: CASSGPGTNTDTQYF; CDR3nt: TGCGCCAGCAGCGGGCCCGGGACTAACACAGATACGCAGTATTTT
v_gene: TRBV19; abundance: .; j_gene: TRBJ1-3; d_gene: .; CDR3aa: CASSIQGPTSGNTIYF; CDR3nt: TGTGCCAGTAGTATCCAGGGTCCGACCTCTGGAAACACCATATATTTT
v_gene: TRBV11-2; abundance: .; j_gene: TRBJ1-3; d_gene: .; CDR3aa: CASSLVQTLSGNTIYF; CDR3nt: TGTGCCAGCAGCTTAGTACAGACCCTCTCTGGAAACACCATATATTTT
v_gene: TRBV5-4; abundance: .; j_gene: TRBJ2-7; d_gene: TRBD2; CDR3aa: CASSRGLAAYEQYF; CDR3nt: TGTGCCAGCAGCCGGGGACTAGCGGCCTACGAGCAGTACTTC
v_gene: TRBV5-1; abundance: once; j_gene: TRBJ2-7; d_gene: TRBD1; CDR3aa: CASSLGSGTGPYEQYF; CDR3nt: TGCGCCAGCAGCTTGGGGTCCGGGACAGGACCCTACGAGCAGTACTTC
v_gene: TRBV10-3; abundance: .; j_gene: TRBJ2-7; d_gene: TRBD1; CDR3aa: CAISESGTANYEQYF; CDR3nt: TGTGCCATCAGTGAGTCCGGGACAGCAAACTACGAGCAGTACTTC
v_gene: TRBV19; abundance: .; j_gene: TRBJ1-5; d_gene: .; CDR3aa: CASSITPPRGQPQHF; CDR3nt: TGTGCCAGTAGTATTACACCGCCGCGGGGCCAGCCCCAGCATTTT
v_gene: TRBV28; abundance: few; j_gene: TRBJ2-2; d_gene: .; CDR3aa: CASSSINTGELFF; CDR3nt: TGTGCCAGCAGCTCTATTAACACCGGGGAGCTGTTTTTT
v_gene: TRBV4-1; abundance: .; j_gene: TRBJ2-3; d_gene: TRBD2; CDR3aa: CASSPLRTSGRPSDTQYF; CDR3nt: TGCGCCAGCAGCCCACTTCGTACTAGCGGGAGGCCCTCAGATACGCAGTATTTT
v_gene: TRBV14; abundance: .; j_gene: TRBJ2-3; d_gene: .; CDR3aa: CASSRFRASSTDTQYF; CDR3nt: TGTGCCAGCAGCCGTTTCCGCGCGTCTAGCACAGATACGCAGTATTTT
v_gene: TRBV28; abundance: few; j_gene: TRBJ1-6; d_gene: TRBD1; CDR3aa: CASSTGAGGYSPLHF; CDR3nt: TGTGCCAGCAGTACCGGGGCAGGGGGATATTCACCCCTCCACTTT
v_gene: TRBV9; abundance: .; j_gene: TRBJ2-1; d_gene: TRBD1; CDR3aa: CASSVAGRTGGYNEQFF; CDR3nt: TGTGCCAGCAGCGTAGCGGGCCGGACAGGGGGCTACAATGAGCAGTTCTTC